The T cell receptor beta chain under discussion was sequenced for a study of blood T cell repertoires in COVID-19. Turning to the study itself: T cells, B-cell-depleted T cells, or PBMCs supplied cDNA or gDNA.

The CDR3 consists of 14 residues. Trimming at V came to 8 bases and at J to 6 bases, leaving 8 bases not matched to a gene. From germline, CDR1 is SGHTA and CDR2 FQGNSA. Original methodology: Reference gene primer amplification gave estimated nucleated cell counts. The method was immunoSEQ multiplex PCR; TCRdb's version includes in-frame clones alone and lacks a portion of them. D and trimming come from the DNA, and the V and J calls and clone size come from that table. The sample records 200,000 to 250,000 clones, under 90% being singletons. A COVID-19 case was met by exposed participants within 2 weeks before study entry.

The sequence derives from a woman aged 50 to 60 who had been exposed to COVID-19. V and J are TRBV7-2 and TRBJ2-1, with 9 bases identical to TRBD1. Material: PBMCs or T cells enriched from blood (not recorded which). CDR3 amino acids: CASLRDRAPNEQFF. CDR3 DNA: TGTGCCAGCCTCCGGGACAGGGCACCCAATGAGCAGTTCTTC.